The T cell receptor beta chain under discussion was sequenced for a study of blood T cell repertoires in COVID-19. The CDR3 is 15 amino acids. CDR1 and CDR2 from the germline V gene are LNHNV and YYDKDF (reference sequence). Trimming pared 1 base from V and 5 bases from J, leaving 11 bases between. TCRdb keeps only in-frame clones here, not all; method: immunoSEQ multiplex PCR. The sample yields 90,000 to 150,000 clones, 71% seen once. The chain carries TRBV15 and TRBJ1-4, with D possibly TRBD1 on 5 matching bases. The source material was peripheral blood. This clonotype was sampled from a human donor with acute or convalescent COVID-19. The donor label of this sample is uncertain. CDR3: CATSRGRAGNEKLFF. CDR3 DNA: TGTGCCACCAGCAGAGGAAGGGCAGGGAATGAAAAACTGTTTTTT.